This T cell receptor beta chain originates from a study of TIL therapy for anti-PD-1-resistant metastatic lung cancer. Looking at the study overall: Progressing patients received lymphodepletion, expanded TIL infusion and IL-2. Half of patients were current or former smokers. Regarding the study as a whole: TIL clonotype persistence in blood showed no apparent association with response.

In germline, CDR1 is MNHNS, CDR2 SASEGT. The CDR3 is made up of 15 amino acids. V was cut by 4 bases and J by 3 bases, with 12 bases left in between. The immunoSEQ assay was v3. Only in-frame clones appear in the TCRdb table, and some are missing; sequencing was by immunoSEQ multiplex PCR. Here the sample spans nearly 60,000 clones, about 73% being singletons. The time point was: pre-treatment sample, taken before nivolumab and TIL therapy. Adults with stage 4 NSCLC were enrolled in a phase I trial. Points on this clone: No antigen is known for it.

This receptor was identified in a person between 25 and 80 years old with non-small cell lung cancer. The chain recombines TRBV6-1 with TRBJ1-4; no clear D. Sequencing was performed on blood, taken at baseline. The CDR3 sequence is CASSVHWGANEKLFF. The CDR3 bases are TGTGCCAGCAGTGTGCACTGGGGAGCTAATGAAAAACTGTTTTTT.